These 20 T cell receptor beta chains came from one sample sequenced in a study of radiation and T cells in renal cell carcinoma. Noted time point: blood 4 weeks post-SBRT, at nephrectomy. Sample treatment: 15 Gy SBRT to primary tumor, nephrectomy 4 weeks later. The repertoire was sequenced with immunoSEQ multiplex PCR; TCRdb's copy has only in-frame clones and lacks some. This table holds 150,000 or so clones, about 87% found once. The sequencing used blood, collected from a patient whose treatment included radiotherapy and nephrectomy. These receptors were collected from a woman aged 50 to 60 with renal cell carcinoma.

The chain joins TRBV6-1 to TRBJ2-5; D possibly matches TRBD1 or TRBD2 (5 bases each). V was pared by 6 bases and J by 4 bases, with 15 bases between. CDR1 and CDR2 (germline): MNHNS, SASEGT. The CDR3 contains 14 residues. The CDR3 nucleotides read TGTGCCAGCAGGAGGGGAAGGGGCGGAGAGACCCAGTACTTC. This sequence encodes CASRRGRGGETQYF.

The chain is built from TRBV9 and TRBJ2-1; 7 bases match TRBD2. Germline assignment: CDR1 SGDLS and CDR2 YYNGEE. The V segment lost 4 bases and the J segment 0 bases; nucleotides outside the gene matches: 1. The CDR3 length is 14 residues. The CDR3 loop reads CASSRDYSYNEQFF. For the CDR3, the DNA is TGTGCCAGCAGCAGGGACTACTCCTACAATGAGCAGTTCTTC.

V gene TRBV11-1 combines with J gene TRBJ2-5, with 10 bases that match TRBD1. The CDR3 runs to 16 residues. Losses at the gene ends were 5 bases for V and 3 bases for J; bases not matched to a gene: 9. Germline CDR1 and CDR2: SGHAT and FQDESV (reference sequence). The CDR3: CASSLGTGATEETQYF. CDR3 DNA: TGTGCCAGCAGCCTCGGGACAGGGGCCACAGAAGAGACCCAGTACTTC.

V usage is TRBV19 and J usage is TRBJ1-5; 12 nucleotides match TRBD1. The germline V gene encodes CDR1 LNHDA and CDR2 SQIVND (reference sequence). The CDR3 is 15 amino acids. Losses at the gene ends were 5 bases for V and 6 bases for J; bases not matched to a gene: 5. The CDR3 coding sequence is TGTGCCAGTAGTTTCGGGACAGGGGGCAGTCAGCCCCAGCATTTT. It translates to CASSFGTGGSQPQHF.

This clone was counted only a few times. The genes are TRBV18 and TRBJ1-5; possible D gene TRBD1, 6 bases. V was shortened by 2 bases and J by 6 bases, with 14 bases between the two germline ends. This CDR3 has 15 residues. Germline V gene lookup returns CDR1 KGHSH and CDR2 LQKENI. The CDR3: CASSPGQGRTQPQHF. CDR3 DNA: TGTGCCAGCTCACCAGGGCAGGGGCGGACTCAGCCCCAGCATTTT.

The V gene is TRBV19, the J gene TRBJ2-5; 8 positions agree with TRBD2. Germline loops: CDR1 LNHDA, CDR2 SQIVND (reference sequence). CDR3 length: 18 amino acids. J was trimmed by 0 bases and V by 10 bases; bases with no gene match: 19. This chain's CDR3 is CATSLLGGGTKYQETQYF. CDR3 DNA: TGTGCCACCTCCCTCCTAGGCGGGGGGACCAAGTACCAAGAGACCCAGTACTTC.

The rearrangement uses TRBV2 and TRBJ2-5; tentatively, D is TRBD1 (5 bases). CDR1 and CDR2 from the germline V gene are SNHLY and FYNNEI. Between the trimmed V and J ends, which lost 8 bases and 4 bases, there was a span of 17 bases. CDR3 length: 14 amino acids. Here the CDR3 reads CASRVGPRAETQYF. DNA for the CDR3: TGTGCCAGCCGGGTCGGTCCCAGGGCAGAGACCCAGTACTTC.

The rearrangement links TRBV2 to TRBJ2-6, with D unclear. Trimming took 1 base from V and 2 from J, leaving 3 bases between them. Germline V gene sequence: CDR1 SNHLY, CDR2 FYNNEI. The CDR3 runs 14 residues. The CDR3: CASSEVPGANVLTF. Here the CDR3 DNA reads TGTGCCAGCAGTGAAGTTCCTGGGGCCAACGTCCTGACTTTC.

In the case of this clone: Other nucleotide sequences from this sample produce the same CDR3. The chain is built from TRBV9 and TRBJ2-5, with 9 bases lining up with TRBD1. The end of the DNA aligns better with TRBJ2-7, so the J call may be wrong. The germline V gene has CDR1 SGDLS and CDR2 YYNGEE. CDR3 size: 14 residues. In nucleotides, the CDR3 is TGTGCCAGCAGCGTAGTGGACAGGGGTTACGAGCAGTACTTC. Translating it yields CASSVVDRGYEQYF.

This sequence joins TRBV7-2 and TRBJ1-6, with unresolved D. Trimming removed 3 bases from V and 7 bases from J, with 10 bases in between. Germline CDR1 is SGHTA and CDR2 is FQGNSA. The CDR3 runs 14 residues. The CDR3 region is CASSLAEGNSPLHF. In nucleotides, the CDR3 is TGTGCCAGCAGCTTGGCTGAGGGAAATTCACCCCTCCACTTT.

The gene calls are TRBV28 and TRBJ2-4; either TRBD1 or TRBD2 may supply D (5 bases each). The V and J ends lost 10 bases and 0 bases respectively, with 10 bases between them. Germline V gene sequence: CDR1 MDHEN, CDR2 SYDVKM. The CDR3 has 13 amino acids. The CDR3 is CATGTVAKNIQYF. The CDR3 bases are TGTGCCACCGGGACCGTAGCCAAAAACATTCAGTACTTC.

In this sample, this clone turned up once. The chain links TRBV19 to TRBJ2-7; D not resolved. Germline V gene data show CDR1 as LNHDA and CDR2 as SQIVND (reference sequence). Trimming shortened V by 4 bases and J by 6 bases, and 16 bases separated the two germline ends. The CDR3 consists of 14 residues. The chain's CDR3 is CASSTRAGSREQYF. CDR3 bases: TGTGCCAGTAGTACCCGGGCTGGGTCCCGCGAGCAGTACTTC.

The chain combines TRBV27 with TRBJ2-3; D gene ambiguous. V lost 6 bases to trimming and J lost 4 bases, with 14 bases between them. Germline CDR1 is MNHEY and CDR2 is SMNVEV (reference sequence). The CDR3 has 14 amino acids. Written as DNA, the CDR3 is TGTGCCAGCAGGCCGGCCCTCCTGTCAGATACGCAGTATTTT. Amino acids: CASRPALLSDTQYF.

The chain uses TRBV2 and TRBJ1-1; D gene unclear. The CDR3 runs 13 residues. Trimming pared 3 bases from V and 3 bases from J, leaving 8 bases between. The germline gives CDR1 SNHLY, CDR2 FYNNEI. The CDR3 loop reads CASSDDVYTEAFF. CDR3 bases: TGTGCCAGCAGTGACGACGTGTACACTGAAGCTTTCTTT.

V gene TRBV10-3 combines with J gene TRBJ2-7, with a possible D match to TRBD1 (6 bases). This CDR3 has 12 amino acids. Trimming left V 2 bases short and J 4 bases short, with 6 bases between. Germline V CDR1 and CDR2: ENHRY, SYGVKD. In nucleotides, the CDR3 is TGTGCCATCAGTGAGAGGGGGTACGAGCAGTACTTC. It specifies CAISERGYEQYF.

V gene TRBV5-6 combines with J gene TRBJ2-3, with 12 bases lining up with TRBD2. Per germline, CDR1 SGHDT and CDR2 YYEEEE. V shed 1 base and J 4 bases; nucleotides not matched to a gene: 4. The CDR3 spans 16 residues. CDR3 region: CASSLRTSGVSDTQYF. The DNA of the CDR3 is TGTGCCAGCAGCTTGCGGACTAGCGGGGTGTCAGATACGCAGTATTTT.

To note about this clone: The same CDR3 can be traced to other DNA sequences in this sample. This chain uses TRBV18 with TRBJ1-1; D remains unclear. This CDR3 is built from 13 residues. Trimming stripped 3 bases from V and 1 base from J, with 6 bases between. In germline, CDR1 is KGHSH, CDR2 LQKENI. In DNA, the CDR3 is TGTGCCAGCTCACCGACGGGGAACACTGAAGCTTTCTTT. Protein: CASSPTGNTEAFF. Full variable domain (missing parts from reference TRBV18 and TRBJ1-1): NAGVMQNPRHLVRRRGQEARLRCSPMKGHSHVYWYRQLPEEGLKFMVYLQKENIIDESGMPKERFSAEFPKEGPSILRIQQVVRGDSAAYFCASSPTGNTEAFFGQGTRLTVV.

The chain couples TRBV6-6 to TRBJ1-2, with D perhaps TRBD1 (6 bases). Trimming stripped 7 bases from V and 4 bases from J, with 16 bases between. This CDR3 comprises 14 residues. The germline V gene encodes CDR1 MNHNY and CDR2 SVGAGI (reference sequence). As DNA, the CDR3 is TGTGCCAGCACCCGAGGGGGTGGGGGCTATGGCTACACCTTC. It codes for CASTRGGGGYGYTF.

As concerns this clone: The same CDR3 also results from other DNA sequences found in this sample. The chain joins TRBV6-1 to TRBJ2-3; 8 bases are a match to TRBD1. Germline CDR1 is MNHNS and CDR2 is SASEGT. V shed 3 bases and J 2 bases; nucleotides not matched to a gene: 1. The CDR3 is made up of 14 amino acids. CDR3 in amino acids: CASSDRGLTDTQYF. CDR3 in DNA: TGTGCCAGCAGTGACAGGGGGCTCACAGATACGCAGTATTTT.

The CDR3 here is CASSVVPYGEQYF. In DNA, the CDR3 is TGTGCCAGCAGCGTAGTACCCTACGGCGAGCAGTACTTC. This chain joins TRBV9 and TRBJ2-7; D unclear. The germline V gene has CDR1 SGDLS and CDR2 YYNGEE. The CDR3 sequence is 13 residues long. Deletions cut 0 bases from V and 6 bases from J, with 10 bases between. The complete variable domain, with remaining parts taken from reference TRBV9 and TRBJ2-7, reads DSGVTQTPKHLITATGQRVTLRCSPRSGDLSVYWYQQSLDQGLQFLIQYYNGEERAKGNILERFSAQQFPDLHSELNLSSLELGDSALYFCASSVVPYGEQYFGPGTRLTVT.